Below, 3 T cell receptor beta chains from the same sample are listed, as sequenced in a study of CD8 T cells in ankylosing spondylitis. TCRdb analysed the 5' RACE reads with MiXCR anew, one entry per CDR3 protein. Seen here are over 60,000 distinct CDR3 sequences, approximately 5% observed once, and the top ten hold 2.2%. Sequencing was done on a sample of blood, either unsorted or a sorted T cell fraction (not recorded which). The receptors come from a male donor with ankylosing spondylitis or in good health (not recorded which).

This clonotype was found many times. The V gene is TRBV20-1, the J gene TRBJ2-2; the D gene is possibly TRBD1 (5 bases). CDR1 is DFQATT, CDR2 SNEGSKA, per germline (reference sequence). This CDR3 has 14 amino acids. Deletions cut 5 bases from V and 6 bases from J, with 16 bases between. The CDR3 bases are TGCAGTGCTTCCCGGACATTGTACGCCGGGGAGCTGTTTTTT. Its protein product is CSASRTLYAGELFF.

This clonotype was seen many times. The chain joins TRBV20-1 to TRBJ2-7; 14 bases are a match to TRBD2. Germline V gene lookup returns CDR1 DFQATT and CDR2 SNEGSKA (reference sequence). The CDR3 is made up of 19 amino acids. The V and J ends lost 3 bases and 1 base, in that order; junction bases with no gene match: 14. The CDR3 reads CSASRTSGGTDDISYEQYF. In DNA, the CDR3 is TGCAGTGCTAGCAGGACTAGCGGGGGGACCGATGATATTTCCTACGAGCAGTACTTC.

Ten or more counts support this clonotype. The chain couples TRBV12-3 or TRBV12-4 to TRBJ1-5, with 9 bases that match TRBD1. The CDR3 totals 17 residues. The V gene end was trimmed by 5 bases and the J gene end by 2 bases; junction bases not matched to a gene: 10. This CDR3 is CASSPTGGGLGNQPQHF. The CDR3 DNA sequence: TGTGCCAGCAGTCCTACAGGGGGCGGGCTGGGCAATCAGCCCCAGCATTTT.